This TCR beta chain was obtained from a study of blood T cell repertoires in COVID-19. Background on the study: Sites across the United States, Italy and Spain contributed samples from acute and convalescent COVID-19.

The CDR3 spans 15 residues. J lost 7 bases, V lost 3 bases, and 8 bases had no gene match. From germline, CDR1 is LGHNA and CDR2 YSLEER. Produced via immunoSEQ multiplex PCR; TCRdb's table is partial and in-frame only. Of some 220,000 clones listed, 70% to 90% were seen once; the top ten hold 3% to 3.5%. Membership in each cohort depended on participant-reported clinical history. Material for sequencing was PBMCs or T cells enriched from blood (not recorded which). This sequence originates from a woman in her 50s in a cohort exposed to, infected with or recovered from COVID-19 (not recorded which). The chain is built from TRBV4-3 and TRBJ2-2; 7 bases are a match to TRBD1. CDR3 coding DNA: TGCGCCAGCAGCCACACCGGGACAGACGGCGGGGAGCTGTTTTTT. Translation gives CASSHTGTDGGELFF.